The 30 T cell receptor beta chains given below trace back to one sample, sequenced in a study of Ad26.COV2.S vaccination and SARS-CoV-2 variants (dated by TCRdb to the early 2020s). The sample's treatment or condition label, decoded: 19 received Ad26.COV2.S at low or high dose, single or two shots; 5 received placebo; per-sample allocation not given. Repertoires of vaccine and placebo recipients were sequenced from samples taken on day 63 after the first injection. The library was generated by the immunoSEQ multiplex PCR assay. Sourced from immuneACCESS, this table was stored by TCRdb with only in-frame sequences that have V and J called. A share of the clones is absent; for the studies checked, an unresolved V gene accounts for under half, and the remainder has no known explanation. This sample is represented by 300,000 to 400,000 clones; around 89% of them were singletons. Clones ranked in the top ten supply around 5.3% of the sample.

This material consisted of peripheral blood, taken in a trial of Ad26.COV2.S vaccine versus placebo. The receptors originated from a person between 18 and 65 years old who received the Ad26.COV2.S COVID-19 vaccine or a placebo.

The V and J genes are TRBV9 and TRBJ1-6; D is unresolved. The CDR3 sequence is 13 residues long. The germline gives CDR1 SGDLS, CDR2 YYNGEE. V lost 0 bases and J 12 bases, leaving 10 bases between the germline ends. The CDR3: CASSVAWGEPLHF. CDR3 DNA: TGTGCCAGCAGCGTAGCATGGGGTGAACCCCTCCACTTT.

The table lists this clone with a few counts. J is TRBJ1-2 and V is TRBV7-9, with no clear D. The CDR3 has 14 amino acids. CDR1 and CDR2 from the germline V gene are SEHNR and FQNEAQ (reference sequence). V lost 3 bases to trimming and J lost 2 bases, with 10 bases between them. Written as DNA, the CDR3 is TGTGCCAGCAGCTTCCTCACGGCGAACTATGGCTACACCTTC. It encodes CASSFLTANYGYTF.

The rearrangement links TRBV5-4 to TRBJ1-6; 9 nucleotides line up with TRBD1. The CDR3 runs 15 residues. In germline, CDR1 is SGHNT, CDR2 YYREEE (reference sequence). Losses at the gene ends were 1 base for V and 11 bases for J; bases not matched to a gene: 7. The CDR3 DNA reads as TGTGCCAGCAGCTTGATTGGACAGGGGCGGACACCCCTCCACTTT. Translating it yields CASSLIGQGRTPLHF.

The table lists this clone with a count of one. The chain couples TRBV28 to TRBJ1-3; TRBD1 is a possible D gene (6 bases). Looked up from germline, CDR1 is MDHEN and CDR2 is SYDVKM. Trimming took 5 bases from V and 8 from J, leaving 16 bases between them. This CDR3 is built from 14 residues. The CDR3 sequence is CASSVQGGGDTIYF. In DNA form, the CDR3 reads TGTGCCAGCAGTGTACAGGGTGGTGGGGACACCATATATTTT.

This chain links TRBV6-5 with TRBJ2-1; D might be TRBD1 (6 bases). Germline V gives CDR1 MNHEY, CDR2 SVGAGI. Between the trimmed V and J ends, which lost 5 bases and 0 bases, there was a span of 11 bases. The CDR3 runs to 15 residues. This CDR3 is CASSTGQSSYNEQFF. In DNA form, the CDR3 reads TGTGCCAGCAGTACGGGACAAAGCTCCTACAATGAGCAGTTCTTC.

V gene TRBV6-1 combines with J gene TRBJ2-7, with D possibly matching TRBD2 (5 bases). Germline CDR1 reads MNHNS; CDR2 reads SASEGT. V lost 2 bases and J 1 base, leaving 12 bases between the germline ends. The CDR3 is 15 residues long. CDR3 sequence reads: CASSEFIGKSYEQYF. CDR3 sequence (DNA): TGTGCCAGCAGTGAATTCATCGGGAAGTCCTACGAGCAGTACTTC.

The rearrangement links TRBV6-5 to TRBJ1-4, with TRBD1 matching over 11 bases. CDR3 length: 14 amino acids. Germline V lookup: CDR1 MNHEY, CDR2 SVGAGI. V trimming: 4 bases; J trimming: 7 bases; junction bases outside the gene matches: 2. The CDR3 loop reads CASSFGTGGEKLFF. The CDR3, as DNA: TGTGCCAGCAGTTTTGGGACAGGGGGTGAAAAACTGTTTTTT.

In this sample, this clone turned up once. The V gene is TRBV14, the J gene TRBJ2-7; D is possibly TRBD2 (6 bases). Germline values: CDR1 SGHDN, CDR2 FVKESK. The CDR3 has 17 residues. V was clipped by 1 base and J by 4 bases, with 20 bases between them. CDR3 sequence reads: CASSQGYSGGWSYEQYF. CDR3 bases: TGTGCCAGCAGCCAAGGGTATTCCGGGGGATGGAGTTACGAGCAGTACTTC.

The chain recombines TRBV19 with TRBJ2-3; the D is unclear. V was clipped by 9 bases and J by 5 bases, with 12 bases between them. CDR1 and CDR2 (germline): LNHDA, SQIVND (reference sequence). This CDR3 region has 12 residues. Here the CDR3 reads CASRASGDTQYF. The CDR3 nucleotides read TGTGCCAGCCGGGCCAGTGGAGATACGCAGTATTTT.

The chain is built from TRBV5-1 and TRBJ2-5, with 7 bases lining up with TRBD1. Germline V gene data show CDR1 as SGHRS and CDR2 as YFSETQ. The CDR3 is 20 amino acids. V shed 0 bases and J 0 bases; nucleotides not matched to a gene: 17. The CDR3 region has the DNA TGCGCCAGCAGCTTGGTAGGGGTCCGGGACAGCCGAAACTACCAAGAGACCCAGTACTTC. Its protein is CASSLVGVRDSRNYQETQYF.

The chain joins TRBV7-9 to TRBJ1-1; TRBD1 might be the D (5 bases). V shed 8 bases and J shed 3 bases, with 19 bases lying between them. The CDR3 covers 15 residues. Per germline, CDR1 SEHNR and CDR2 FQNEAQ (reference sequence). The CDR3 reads CASSSPGTGDTEAFF. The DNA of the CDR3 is TGTGCCAGCTCAAGTCCCGGGACGGGGGACACTGAAGCTTTCTTT.

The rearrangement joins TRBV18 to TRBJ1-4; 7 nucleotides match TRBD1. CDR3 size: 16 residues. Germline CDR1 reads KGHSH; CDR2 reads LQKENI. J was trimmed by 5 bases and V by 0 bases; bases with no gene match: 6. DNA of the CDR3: TGTGCCAGCTCACCACCGAACAGGGGATACAATGAAAAACTGTTTTTT. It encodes CASSPPNRGYNEKLFF.

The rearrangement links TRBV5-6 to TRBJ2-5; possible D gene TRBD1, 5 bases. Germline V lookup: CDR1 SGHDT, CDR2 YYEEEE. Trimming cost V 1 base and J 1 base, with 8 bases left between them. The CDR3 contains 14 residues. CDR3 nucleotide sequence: TGTGCCAGCAGCTTGAGGCAGGGCCAAGAGACCCAGTACTTC. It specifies CASSLRQGQETQYF.

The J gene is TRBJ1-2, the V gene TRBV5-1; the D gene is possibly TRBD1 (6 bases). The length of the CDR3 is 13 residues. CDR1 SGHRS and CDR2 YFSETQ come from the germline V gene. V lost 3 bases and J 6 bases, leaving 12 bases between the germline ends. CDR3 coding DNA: TGCGCCAGCAGCTCCCAGGGGCACGATGGCTACACCTTC. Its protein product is CASSSQGHDGYTF.

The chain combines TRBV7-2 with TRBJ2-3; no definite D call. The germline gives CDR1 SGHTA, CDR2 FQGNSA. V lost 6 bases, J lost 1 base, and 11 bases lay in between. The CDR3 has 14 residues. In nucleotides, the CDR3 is TGTGCCAGCAGTTACATCCGGGGCACAGATACGCAGTATTTT. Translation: CASSYIRGTDTQYF.

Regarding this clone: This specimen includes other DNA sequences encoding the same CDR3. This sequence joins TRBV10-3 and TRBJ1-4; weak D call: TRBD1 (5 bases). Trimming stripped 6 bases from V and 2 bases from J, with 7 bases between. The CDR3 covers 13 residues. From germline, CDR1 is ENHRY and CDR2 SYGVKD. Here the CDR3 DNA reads TGTGCCATCAGGGGGGGTACTAATGAAAAACTGTTTTTT. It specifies CAIRGGTNEKLFF.

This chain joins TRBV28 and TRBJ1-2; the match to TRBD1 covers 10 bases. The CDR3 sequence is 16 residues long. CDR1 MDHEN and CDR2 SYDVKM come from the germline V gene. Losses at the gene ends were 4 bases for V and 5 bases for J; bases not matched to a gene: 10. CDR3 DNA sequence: TGTGCCAGCAGTTCTCCCGCCGGACAGGGGGGGTATGGCTACACCTTC. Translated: CASSSPAGQGGYGYTF.

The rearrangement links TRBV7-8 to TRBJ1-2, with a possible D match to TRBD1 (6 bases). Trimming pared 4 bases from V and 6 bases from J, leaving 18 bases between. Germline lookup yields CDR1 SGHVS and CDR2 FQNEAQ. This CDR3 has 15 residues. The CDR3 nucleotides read TGTGCCAGCAGCTCGGGGGGGCACTCGCGTAATGGCTACACCTTC. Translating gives CASSSGGHSRNGYTF.

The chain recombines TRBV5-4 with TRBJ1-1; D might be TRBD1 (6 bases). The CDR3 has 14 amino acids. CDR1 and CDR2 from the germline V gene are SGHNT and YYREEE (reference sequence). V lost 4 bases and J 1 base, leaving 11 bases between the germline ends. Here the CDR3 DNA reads TGTGCCAGCAGCACTTTGGACAGGAACACTGAAGCTTTCTTT. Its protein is CASSTLDRNTEAFF.

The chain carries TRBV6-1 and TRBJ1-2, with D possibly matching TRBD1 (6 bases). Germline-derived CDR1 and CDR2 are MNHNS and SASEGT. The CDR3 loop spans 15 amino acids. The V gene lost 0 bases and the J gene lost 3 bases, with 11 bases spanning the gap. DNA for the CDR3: TGTGCCAGCAGTGAAGCATCGGGGGCCGACTATGGCTACACCTTC. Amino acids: CASSEASGADYGYTF.

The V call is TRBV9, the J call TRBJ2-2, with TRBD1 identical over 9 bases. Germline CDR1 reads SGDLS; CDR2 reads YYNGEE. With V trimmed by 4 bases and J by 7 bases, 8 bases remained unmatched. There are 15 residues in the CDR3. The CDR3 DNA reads TGTGCCAGCAGCATAGCCGGGACAGGGAGCGGGGAGCTGTTTTTT. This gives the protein CASSIAGTGSGELFF. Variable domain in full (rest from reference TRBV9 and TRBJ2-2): DSGVTQTPKHLITATGQRVTLRCSPRSGDLSVYWYQQSLDQGLQFLIQYYNGEERAKGNILERFSAQQFPDLHSELNLSSLELGDSALYFCASSIAGTGSGELFFGEGSRLTVL.

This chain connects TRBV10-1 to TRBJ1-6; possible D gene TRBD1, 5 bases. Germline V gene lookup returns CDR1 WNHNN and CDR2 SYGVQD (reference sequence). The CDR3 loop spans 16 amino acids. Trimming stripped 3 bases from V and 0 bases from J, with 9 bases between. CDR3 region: CASSEEGSSYNSPLHF. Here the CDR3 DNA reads TGCGCCAGCAGTGAAGAGGGGAGCTCCTATAATTCACCCCTCCACTTT.

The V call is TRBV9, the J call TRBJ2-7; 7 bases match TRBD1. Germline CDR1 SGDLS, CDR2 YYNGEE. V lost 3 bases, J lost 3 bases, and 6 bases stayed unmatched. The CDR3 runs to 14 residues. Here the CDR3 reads CASSATGTLYEQYF. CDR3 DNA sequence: TGTGCCAGCAGCGCGACAGGGACCCTCTACGAGCAGTACTTC.

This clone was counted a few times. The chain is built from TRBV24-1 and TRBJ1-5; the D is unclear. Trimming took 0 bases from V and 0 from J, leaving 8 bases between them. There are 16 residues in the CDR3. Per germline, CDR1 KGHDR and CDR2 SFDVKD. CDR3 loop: CATSDLQGFSNQPQHF. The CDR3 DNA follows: TGTGCCACCAGTGATTTGCAAGGGTTTAGCAATCAGCCCCAGCATTTT.

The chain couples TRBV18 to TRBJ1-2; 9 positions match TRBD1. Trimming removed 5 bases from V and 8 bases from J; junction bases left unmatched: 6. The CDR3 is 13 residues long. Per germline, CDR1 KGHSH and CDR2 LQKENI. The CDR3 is CASSITGGYGYTF. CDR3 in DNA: TGTGCCAGCTCAATCACAGGGGGCTACGGCTACACCTTC.

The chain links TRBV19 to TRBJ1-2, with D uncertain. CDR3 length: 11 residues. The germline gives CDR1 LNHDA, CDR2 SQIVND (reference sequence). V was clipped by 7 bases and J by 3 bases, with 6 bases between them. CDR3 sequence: CASMAYYGYTF. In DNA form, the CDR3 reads TGTGCCAGTATGGCCTACTATGGCTACACCTTC.

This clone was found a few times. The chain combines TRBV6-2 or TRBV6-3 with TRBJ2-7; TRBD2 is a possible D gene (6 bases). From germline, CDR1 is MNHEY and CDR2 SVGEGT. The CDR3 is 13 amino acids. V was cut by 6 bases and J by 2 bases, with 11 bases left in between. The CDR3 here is CASSHLAPYEQYF. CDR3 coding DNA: TGTGCCAGCAGCCACCTAGCGCCCTACGAGCAGTACTTC.

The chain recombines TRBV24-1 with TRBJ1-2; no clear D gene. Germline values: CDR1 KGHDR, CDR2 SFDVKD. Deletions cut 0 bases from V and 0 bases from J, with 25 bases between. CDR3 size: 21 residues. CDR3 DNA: TGTGCCACCAGTGATTTGGAGCAGTCCCACTGGGCTTTACCTTCTAACTATGGCTACACCTTC. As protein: CATSDLEQSHWALPSNYGYTF.

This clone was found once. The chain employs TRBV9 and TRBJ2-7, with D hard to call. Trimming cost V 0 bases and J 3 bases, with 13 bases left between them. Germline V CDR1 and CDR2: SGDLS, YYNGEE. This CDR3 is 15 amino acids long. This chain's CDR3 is CASSVGDTPIYEQYF. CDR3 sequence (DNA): TGTGCCAGCAGCGTAGGGGATACTCCTATCTACGAGCAGTACTTC.

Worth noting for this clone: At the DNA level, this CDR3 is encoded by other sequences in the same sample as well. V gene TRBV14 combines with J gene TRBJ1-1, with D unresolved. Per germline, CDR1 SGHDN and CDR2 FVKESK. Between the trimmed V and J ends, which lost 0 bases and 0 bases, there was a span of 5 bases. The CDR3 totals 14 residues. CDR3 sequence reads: CASSQEGMNTEAFF. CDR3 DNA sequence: TGTGCCAGCAGCCAAGAGGGAATGAACACTGAAGCTTTCTTT.